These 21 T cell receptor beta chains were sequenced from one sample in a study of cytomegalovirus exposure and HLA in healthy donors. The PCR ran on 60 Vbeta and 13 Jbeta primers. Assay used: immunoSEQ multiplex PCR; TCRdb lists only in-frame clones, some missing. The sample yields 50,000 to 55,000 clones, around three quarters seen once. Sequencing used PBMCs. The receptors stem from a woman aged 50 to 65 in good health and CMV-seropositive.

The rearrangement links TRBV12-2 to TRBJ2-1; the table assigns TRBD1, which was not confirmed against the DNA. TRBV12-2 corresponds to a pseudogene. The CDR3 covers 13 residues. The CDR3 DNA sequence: TGTGCAAGTCGCCCGACACCTCACAATGAGCAGTTCTTC. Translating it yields CASRPTPHNEQFF.

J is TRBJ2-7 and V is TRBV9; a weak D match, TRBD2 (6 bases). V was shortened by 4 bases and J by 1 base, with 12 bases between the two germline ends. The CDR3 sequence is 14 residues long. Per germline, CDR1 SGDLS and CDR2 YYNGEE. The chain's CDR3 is CASSPTGGSYEQYF. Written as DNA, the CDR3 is TGTGCCAGCAGCCCAACCGGGGGATCCTACGAGCAGTACTTC.

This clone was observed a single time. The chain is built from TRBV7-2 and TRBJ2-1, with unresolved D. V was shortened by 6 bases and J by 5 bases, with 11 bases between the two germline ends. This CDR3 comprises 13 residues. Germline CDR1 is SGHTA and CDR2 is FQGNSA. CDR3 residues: CASRLSQNNEQFF. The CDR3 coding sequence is TGTGCCAGCAGGTTGTCCCAAAACAATGAGCAGTTCTTC.

The CDR3 loop reads CASSLLPGQGGGPQETQYF. In DNA form, the CDR3 reads TGTGCCAGCAGCTTGCTCCCAGGTCAAGGCGGGGGCCCCCAAGAGACCCAGTACTTC. This chain uses TRBV5-5 with TRBJ2-5, with D possibly matching TRBD2 (7 bases). Germline-derived CDR1 and CDR2 are SGHKS and YYEKEE (reference sequence). Trimming pared 1 base from V and 1 base from J, leaving 23 bases between. The CDR3 loop spans 19 amino acids.

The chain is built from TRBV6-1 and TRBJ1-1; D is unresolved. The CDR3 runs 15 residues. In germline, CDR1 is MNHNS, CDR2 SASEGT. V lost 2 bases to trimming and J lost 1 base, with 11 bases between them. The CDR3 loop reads CASSELNSPNTEAFF. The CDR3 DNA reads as TGTGCCAGCAGTGAACTGAACTCTCCGAACACTGAAGCTTTCTTT.

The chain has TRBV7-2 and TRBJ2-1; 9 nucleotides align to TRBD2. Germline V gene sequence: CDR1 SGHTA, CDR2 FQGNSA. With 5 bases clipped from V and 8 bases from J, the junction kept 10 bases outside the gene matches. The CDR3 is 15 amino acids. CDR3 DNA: TGTGCCAGCAGCGCCGGGACTAGCCTGGTCGATGAGCAGTTCTTC. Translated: CASSAGTSLVDEQFF.

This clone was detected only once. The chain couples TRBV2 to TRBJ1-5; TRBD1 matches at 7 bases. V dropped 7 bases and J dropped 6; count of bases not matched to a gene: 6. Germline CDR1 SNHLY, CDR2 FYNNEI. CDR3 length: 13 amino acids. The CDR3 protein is CASNRGQGQPQHF. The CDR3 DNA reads TGTGCCAGCAATAGGGGGCAAGGTCAGCCCCAGCATTTT.

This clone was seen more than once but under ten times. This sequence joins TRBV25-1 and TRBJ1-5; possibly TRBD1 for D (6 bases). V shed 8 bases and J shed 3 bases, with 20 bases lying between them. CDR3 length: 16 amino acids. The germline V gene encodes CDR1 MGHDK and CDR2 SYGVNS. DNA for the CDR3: TGTGCCAGCCCCAGCTTGACAGGTCTGGACAATCAGCCCCAGCATTTT. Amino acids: CASPSLTGLDNQPQHF. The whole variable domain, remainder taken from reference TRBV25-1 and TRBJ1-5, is EADIYQTPRYLVIGTGKKITLECSQTMGHDKMYWYQQDPGMELHLIHYSYGVNSTEKGDLSSESTVSRIRTEHFPLTLESARPSHTSQYLCASPSLTGLDNQPQHFGDGTRLSIL.

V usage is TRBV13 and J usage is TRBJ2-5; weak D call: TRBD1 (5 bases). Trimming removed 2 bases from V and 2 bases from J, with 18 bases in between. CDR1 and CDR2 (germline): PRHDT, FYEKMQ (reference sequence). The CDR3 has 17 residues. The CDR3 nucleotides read TGTGCCAGCAGCTTAACGACAGATTACTTGAAACAAGAGACCCAGTACTTC. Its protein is CASSLTTDYLKQETQYF.

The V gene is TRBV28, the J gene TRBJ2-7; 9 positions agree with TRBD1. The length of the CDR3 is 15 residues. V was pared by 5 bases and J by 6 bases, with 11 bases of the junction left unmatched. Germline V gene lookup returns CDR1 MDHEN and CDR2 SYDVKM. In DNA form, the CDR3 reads TGTGCCAGCAGTGAAACCGGGACAGGGAACGGCGAGCAGTACTTC. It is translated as CASSETGTGNGEQYF.

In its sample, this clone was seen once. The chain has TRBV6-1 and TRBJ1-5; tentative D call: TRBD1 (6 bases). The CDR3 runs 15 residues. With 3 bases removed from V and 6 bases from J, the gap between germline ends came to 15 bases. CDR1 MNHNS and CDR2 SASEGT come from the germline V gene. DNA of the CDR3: TGTGCCAGCAGTGAGGCCGCGGGGGGCGTTCAGCCCCAGCATTTT. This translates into CASSEAAGGVQPQHF.

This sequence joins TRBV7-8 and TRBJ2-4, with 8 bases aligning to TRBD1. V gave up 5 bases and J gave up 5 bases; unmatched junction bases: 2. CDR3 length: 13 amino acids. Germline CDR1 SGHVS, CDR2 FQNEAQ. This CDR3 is CASSQDRENIQYF. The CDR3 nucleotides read TGTGCCAGCAGCCAGGACAGGGAAAACATTCAGTACTTC.

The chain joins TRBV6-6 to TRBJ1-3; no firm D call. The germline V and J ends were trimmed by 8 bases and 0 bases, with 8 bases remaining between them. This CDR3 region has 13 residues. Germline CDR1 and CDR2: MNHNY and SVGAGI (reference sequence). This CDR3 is CASQASSGNTIYF. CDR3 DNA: TGTGCCAGCCAAGCAAGCTCTGGAAACACCATATATTTT.

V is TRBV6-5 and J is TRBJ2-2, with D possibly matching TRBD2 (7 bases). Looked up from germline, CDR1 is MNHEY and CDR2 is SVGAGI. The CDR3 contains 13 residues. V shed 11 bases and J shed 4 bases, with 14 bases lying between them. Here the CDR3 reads CASKGGSTGELFF. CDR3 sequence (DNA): TGTGCCTCCAAGGGGGGGAGCACCGGGGAGCTGTTTTTT.

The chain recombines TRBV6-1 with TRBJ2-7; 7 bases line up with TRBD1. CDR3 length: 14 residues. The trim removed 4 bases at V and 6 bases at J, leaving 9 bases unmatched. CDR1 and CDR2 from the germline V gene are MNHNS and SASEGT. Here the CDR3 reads CASSGSTGALEQYF. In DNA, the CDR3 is TGTGCCAGCAGTGGCTCCACAGGGGCGCTCGAGCAGTACTTC.

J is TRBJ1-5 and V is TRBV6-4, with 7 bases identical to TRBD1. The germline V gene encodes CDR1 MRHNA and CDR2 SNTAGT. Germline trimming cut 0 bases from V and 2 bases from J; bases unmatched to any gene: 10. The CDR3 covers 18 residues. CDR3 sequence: CASSDSMSGTACNQPQHF. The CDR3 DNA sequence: TGTGCCAGCAGTGACTCTATGTCCGGGACAGCCTGCAATCAGCCCCAGCATTTT.

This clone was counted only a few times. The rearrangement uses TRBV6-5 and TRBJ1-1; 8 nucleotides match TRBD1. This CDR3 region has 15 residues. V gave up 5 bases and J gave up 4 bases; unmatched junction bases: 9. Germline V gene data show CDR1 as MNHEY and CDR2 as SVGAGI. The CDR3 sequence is CASSRHPDRATEAFF. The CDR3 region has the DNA TGTGCCAGCAGTCGACACCCGGACAGGGCCACTGAAGCTTTCTTT.

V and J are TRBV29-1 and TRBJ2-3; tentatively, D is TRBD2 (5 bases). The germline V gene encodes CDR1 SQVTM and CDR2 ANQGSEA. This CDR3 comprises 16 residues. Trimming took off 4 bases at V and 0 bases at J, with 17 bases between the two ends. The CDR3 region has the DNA TGCAGCGTTGGGGAGACGGCTCGCACTAGCACAGATACGCAGTATTTT. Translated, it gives CSVGETARTSTDTQYF.

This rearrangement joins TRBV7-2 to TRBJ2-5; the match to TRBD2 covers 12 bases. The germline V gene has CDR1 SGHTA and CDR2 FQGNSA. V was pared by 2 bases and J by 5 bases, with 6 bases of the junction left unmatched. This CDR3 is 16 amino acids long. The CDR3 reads CASSLILAGGGETQYF. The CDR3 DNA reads TGTGCCAGCAGCTTAATCCTAGCGGGGGGGGGTGAGACCCAGTACTTC.

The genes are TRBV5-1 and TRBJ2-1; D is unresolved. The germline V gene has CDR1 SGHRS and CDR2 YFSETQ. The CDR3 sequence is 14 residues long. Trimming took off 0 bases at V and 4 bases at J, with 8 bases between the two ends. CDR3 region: CASSLVAAYNEQFF. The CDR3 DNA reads TGCGCCAGCAGCTTGGTTGCGGCATACAATGAGCAGTTCTTC.

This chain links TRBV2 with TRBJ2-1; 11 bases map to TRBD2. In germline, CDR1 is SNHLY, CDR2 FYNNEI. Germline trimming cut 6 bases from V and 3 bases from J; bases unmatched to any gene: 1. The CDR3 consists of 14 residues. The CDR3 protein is CASSGTSGYNEQFF. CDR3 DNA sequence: TGTGCCAGCAGCGGGACTAGCGGCTACAATGAGCAGTTCTTC.